Shown below are 31 T cell receptor beta chains from a single sample sequenced in a study of blood T cells in healthy people across ages. A second roughly 6 to 11 cycle PCR used barcoded and J-beta primers. TCRdb analysed the 5' RACE reads with MiXCR anew, one entry per CDR3 protein. The sample contains 800,000 to 950,000 distinct CDR3 sequences, 36% of which appear only once. The specimen was blood. These TCRs come from a man younger than 35 in good health.

V gene TRBV4-3 combines with J gene TRBJ1-2, with a possible D match to TRBD1 (5 bases). The germline V gene encodes CDR1 LGHNA and CDR2 YSLEER. The CDR3 extends over 14 amino acids. V lost 5 bases and J 7 bases, leaving 17 bases between the germline ends. The CDR3 DNA sequence: TGCGCCAGCAGCAGTGGGCAGGGCGATCCTGGCTACACCTTC. Its translation: CASSSGQGDPGYTF.

This clonotype turned up a few times. This chain uses TRBV6-5 with TRBJ1-5, with a weak D call TRBD1 (5 bases). Germline CDR1 MNHEY, CDR2 SVGAGI. This CDR3 contains 14 residues. V gave up 6 bases and J gave up 3 bases, with 12 bases separating them. The CDR3 bases are TGTGCCAGCAGGGGGCACAAGCCCAATCAGCCCCAGCATTTT. This translates into CASRGHKPNQPQHF.

To note about this clonotype: The junction shows a germline mismatch at one end, possibly a read error. The V call is TRBV29-1, the J call TRBJ2-5; a possible D gene is TRBD1 (5 bases). Germline V gene data show CDR1 as SQVTM and CDR2 as ANQGSEA. CDR3 length equals 14 residues. CDR3 DNA sequence: TGCAGTGTTGGGAACAGGTTGGCTCAAGAGACCCAGTACTTC. Encoded protein: CSVGNRLAQETQYF.

This clonotype appeared many times. The CDR3 sequence: CASSSGDRWYKETQYF. In DNA, the CDR3 is TGTGCCAGCAGCTCTGGAGACAGGTGGTACAAAGAGACCCAGTACTTC. This rearrangement joins TRBV5-6 to TRBJ2-5, with D perhaps matching TRBD1 (6 bases). The CDR3 covers 16 residues. Germline V lookup: CDR1 SGHDT, CDR2 YYEEEE. Trimming shortened V by 3 bases and J by 3 bases, and 18 bases separated the two germline ends.

This clonotype showed up just a few times. This chain connects TRBV7-8 to TRBJ1-5; a possible D gene is TRBD1 (6 bases). Trimming cost V 1 base and J 0 bases, with 22 bases left between them. This CDR3 comprises 20 residues. The germline CDR1 and CDR2 sequences are SGHVS and FQNEAQ. The CDR3 region has the DNA TGTGCCAGCAGCTTAGTAGGACAGAGCGATGCTGGGGATAGCAATCAGCCCCAGCATTTT. It codes for CASSLVGQSDAGDSNQPQHF. The whole variable domain, remainder taken from reference TRBV7-8 and TRBJ1-5, is GAGVSQSPRYKVAKRGQDVALRCDPISGHVSLFWYQQALGQGPEFLTYFQNEAQLDKSGLPSDRFFAERPEGSVSTLKIQRTQQEDSAVYLCASSLVGQSDAGDSNQPQHFGDGTRLSIL.

At least ten counts were recorded for this clonotype. This chain connects TRBV12-3 or TRBV12-4 to TRBJ2-1, with TRBD1 identical over 7 bases. The ends lost 6 bases at V and 6 bases at J; junction bases unmatched: 8. The CDR3 is made up of 14 amino acids. DNA for the CDR3: TGTGCCAGCAGCCGACAGGGTCGGGGCAATGAGCAGTTCTTC. Its translation: CASSRQGRGNEQFF.

This clonotype was picked up a small number of times. The CDR3 DNA follows: TGTGCCAGCAGCCACTCACAGGGCCTTGCAACTAATGAAAAACTGTTTTTT. It is translated as CASSHSQGLATNEKLFF. The chain employs TRBV2 and TRBJ1-4, with TRBD1 as a possible D gene (6 bases). The CDR3 has 17 residues. V lost 6 bases, J lost 0 bases, and 17 bases lay in between. Germline V gene sequence: CDR1 SNHLY, CDR2 FYNNEI.

The V and J genes are TRBV7-8 and TRBJ2-3; TRBD1 agrees at 9 bases. The CDR3 runs to 16 residues. The J segment lost 4 bases and the V segment lost 5 bases, leaving 10 bases of the junction unmatched. The V gene's germline CDR1 is SGHVS and CDR2 FQNEAQ. The CDR3 protein is CASSLYQDRGADTQYF. The DNA of the CDR3 is TGTGCCAGCAGCCTCTACCAGGACAGGGGAGCAGATACGCAGTATTTT.

In this sample, this clonotype turned up many times. This chain connects TRBV7-9 to TRBJ1-2; D gene unclear. Germline-derived CDR1 and CDR2 are SEHNR and FQNEAQ (reference sequence). V gave up 3 bases and J gave up 1 base, with 9 bases separating them. The CDR3 loop spans 14 amino acids. CDR3 protein: CASSFGEVNYGYTF. As DNA, the CDR3 is TGTGCCAGCAGCTTTGGCGAAGTTAACTATGGCTACACCTTC.

The DNA for the CDR3 is TGTGCCAGCATGACGGGGGTCAATGAGCAGTTCTTC. The encoded protein is CASMTGVNEQFF. The V call is TRBV27, the J call TRBJ2-1; a possible D gene is TRBD2 (6 bases). This CDR3 region has 12 residues. Deletions cut 7 bases from V and 6 bases from J, with 10 bases between. Germline CDR1 is MNHEY and CDR2 is SMNVEV (reference sequence).

The rearrangement joins TRBV28 to TRBJ2-2; no reliable D call. The CDR3 runs to 13 residues. Deletions cut 7 bases from V and 0 bases from J, with 6 bases between. From germline, CDR1 is MDHEN and CDR2 SYDVKM. Here the CDR3 DNA reads TGTGCCAGCACCCCAGCGAACACCGGGGAGCTGTTTTTT. This translates into CASTPANTGELFF.

The CDR3 protein is CASSPPSGNDPSDGYTF. DNA of the CDR3: TGTGCCAGCAGCCCCCCCTCGGGAAATGACCCGAGTGATGGCTACACCTTC. This chain connects TRBV4-2 to TRBJ1-2, with D unresolved. Germline values: CDR1 LGHNA, CDR2 YNFKEQ. The CDR3 contains 17 residues. The V end lost 4 bases, the J end lost 6 bases, and 24 bases lay between the germline ends.

This clonotype was detected ten times or more. The chain carries TRBV29-1 and TRBJ2-5, with D possibly TRBD2 on 5 matching bases. Deletions cut 2 bases from V and 7 bases from J, with 17 bases between. This CDR3 comprises 14 residues. Germline V gene data show CDR1 as SQVTM and CDR2 as ANQGSEA. This chain's CDR3 is CSVEKPRRGVTQYF. In DNA, the CDR3 is TGCAGCGTTGAAAAACCCCGACGGGGTGTGACCCAGTACTTC.

This clonotype was seen more than once but under ten times. This chain connects TRBV5-1 to TRBJ2-5; TRBD2 aligns across 7 bases. The CDR3 runs 13 residues. Trimming took 5 bases from V and 3 from J; bases not matched to a gene: 4. Germline V gene data show CDR1 as SGHRS and CDR2 as YFSETQ. The CDR3 spells CASRRLAEETQYF. The DNA of the CDR3 is TGCGCCAGCAGAAGACTAGCTGAAGAGACCCAGTACTTC.

Remarks on this clonotype: This may be a read error: a much more frequent sequence differs by one nucleotide. The rearrangement uses TRBV12-3 or TRBV12-4 and TRBJ2-7; 9 bases are a match to TRBD2. The CDR3 has 15 residues. V was pared by 7 bases and J by 7 bases, with 14 bases of the junction left unmatched. In DNA form, the CDR3 reads TGTGCCAGCATTGCCGGGACTAGCACTTACAATGAGCAGTACTTC. Translating it yields CASIAGTSTYNEQYF.

The chain combines TRBV6-5 with TRBJ1-2, with 7 positions matching TRBD1. Germline V CDR1 and CDR2: MNHEY, SVGAGI. This CDR3 is built from 15 residues. V lost 2 bases to trimming and J lost 2 bases; unmatched junction nucleotides: 5. The CDR3 is CASSYEGANNYGYTF. In DNA, the CDR3 is TGTGCCAGCAGTTACGAGGGGGCAAACAACTATGGCTACACCTTC.

This clonotype was counted between two and nine times. The gene calls are TRBV5-6 and TRBJ1-5, with 7 bases lining up with TRBD1. Looked up from germline, CDR1 is SGHDT and CDR2 is YYEEEE. The CDR3 runs 15 residues. V was pared by 5 bases and J by 4 bases, with 9 bases of the junction left unmatched. CDR3 residues: CASSPMGQPNQPQHF. DNA for the CDR3: TGTGCCAGCAGTCCAATGGGACAGCCGAATCAGCCCCAGCATTTT.

Turning to this clonotype: A read error is possible here, since a much larger clone lies one base away. J is TRBJ2-4 and V is TRBV20-1; possibly TRBD1 for D (6 bases). Trimming stripped 3 bases from V and 13 bases from J, with 22 bases between. Germline values: CDR1 DFQATT, CDR2 SNEGSKA (reference sequence). The CDR3 extends over 14 amino acids. The CDR3 nucleotides are TGCAGTGCTAGGGGGAACAGGGCCTACAATGAGCAGTACTTC. Translating it yields CSARGNRAYNEQYF.

This clonotype was recorded at least ten times. A read error may produce the germline difference seen at one junction end. V and J are TRBV9 and TRBJ1-2, with a tentative D call TRBD1 (6 bases). CDR1 and CDR2 from the germline V gene are SGDLS and YYNGEE. The CDR3 contains 13 residues. The chain's CDR3 is CASSVGGDYGYTF. DNA of the CDR3: TGTGCCAGCAGTGTAGGGGGGGACTATGGCTACACCTTC.

The rearrangement joins TRBV5-4 to TRBJ1-2; D gene uncertain. In germline, CDR1 is SGHNT, CDR2 YYREEE (reference sequence). The CDR3 contains 14 residues. V lost 0 bases, J lost 4 bases, and 10 bases lay in between. The CDR3 loop reads CASSLERARYGYTF. CDR3 bases: TGTGCCAGCAGCTTGGAAAGAGCCCGCTATGGCTACACCTTC.

This clonotype was recorded a few times. This chain links TRBV7-2 with TRBJ1-2; no definite D call. From germline, CDR1 is SGHTA and CDR2 FQGNSA. The germline V and J ends were trimmed by 5 bases and 2 bases, with 9 bases remaining between them. The CDR3 spans 13 residues. This CDR3 is CASSAVSNYGYTF. In DNA form, the CDR3 reads TGTGCCAGCAGCGCTGTATCCAACTATGGCTACACCTTC. The full variable domain, rest sourced from reference TRBV7-2 and TRBJ1-2, is GAGVSQSPSNKVTEKGKDVELRCDPISGHTALYWYRQSLGQGLEFLIYFQGNSAPDKSGLPSDRFSAERTGGSVSTLTIQRTQQEDSAVYLCASSAVSNYGYTFGSGTRLTVV.

CDR3 DNA: TGTGCCAGCAGCCCCAGGAGGCAGGGTAGGGTCAATGAGCAGTTCTTC. Translating gives CASSPRRQGRVNEQFF. The V and J genes are TRBV7-9 and TRBJ2-1; D possibly uses TRBD1 or TRBD2 (5 bases each). Trimming cost V 5 bases and J 6 bases, with 20 bases left between them. Per germline, CDR1 SEHNR and CDR2 FQNEAQ (reference sequence). The CDR3 is 16 residues long.

This chain joins TRBV6-6 and TRBJ1-1; a possible D gene is TRBD1 (5 bases). Germline V gives CDR1 MNHNY, CDR2 SVGAGI (reference sequence). Trimming removed 6 bases at V and 0 bases at J, with 17 bases between. The CDR3 loop spans 16 amino acids. The CDR3 reads CASSLAGGVVNTEAFF. The CDR3 region has the DNA TGTGCCAGCAGCCTCGCTGGGGGGGTGGTGAACACTGAAGCTTTCTTT.

This clonotype has more than one count but fewer than ten. This sequence joins TRBV20-1 and TRBJ2-7; D ambiguous. The CDR3 has 13 residues. Between the trimmed V and J ends, which lost 6 bases and 0 bases, there was a span of 12 bases. The germline CDR1 and CDR2 sequences are DFQATT and SNEGSKA (reference sequence). The CDR3 loop is CSAEVGASYEQYF. CDR3 in DNA: TGCAGTGCCGAGGTAGGAGCCTCCTACGAGCAGTACTTC.

The genes are TRBV4-2 and TRBJ2-2, with D perhaps matching TRBD2 (5 bases). Deletions cut 6 bases from V and 0 bases from J, with 5 bases between. The CDR3 is made up of 13 amino acids. Germline V gives CDR1 LGHNA, CDR2 YNFKEQ. The CDR3 sequence: CASREANTGELFF. CDR3 in DNA: TGTGCCAGCAGGGAGGCGAACACCGGGGAGCTGTTTTTT.

This clonotype was seen a few times. The CDR3 sequence: CASSPGWDPMGDTEAFF. CDR3 sequence (DNA): TGCGCCAGCAGCCCGGGATGGGATCCCATGGGGGACACTGAAGCTTTCTTT. The chain recombines TRBV5-1 with TRBJ1-1; a weak D match, TRBD1 (5 bases). The ends were cut back, 4 bases at V and 3 bases at J, with 22 bases in the middle. This CDR3 spans 17 amino acids. Germline-derived CDR1 and CDR2 are SGHRS and YFSETQ.

The chain couples TRBV5-6 to TRBJ2-2; TRBD2 aligns across 12 bases. Trimming took 4 bases from V and 0 from J; bases not matched to a gene: 10. CDR1 and CDR2 from the germline V gene are SGHDT and YYEEEE. The CDR3 is made up of 19 amino acids. The DNA for the CDR3 is TGTGCCAGCAGCACTGGGGGACTAGCGGGCCGATCGAACACCGGGGAGCTGTTTTTT. This sequence encodes CASSTGGLAGRSNTGELFF.

The chain joins TRBV20-1 to TRBJ2-3; possibly TRBD2 for D (7 bases). Trimming pared 8 bases from V and 4 bases from J, leaving 22 bases between. There are 15 residues in the CDR3. Germline loops: CDR1 DFQATT, CDR2 SNEGSKA (reference sequence). In nucleotides, the CDR3 is TGCAGTCTTTCTGGGGGGGGGGGCACCTCAGATACGCAGTATTTT. It encodes CSLSGGGGTSDTQYF.

This clonotype occurred a few times. The V gene is TRBV5-1, the J gene TRBJ2-2; no reliable D call. V was clipped by 1 base and J by 4 bases, with 8 bases between them. The length of the CDR3 is 14 residues. In germline, CDR1 is SGHRS, CDR2 YFSETQ. CDR3 sequence (DNA): TGCGCCAGCAGCTTGATGGGTGGCACCGGGGAGCTGTTTTTT. Translation: CASSLMGGTGELFF.

The genes are TRBV20-1 and TRBJ1-5; unclear D gene. Trimming cost V 6 bases and J 7 bases, with 13 bases left between them. From germline, CDR1 is DFQATT and CDR2 SNEGSKA (reference sequence). The CDR3 has 12 amino acids. CDR3 loop: CSAHPGKQPQHF. The CDR3 DNA reads TGCAGTGCCCACCCGGGGAAACAGCCCCAGCATTTT.

This clonotype appeared a few times. V and J are TRBV28 and TRBJ2-4; TRBD2 is a possible D gene (5 bases). The CDR3 runs to 12 residues. Germline assignment: CDR1 MDHEN and CDR2 SYDVKM. The V and J ends lost 8 bases and 9 bases respectively, with 14 bases between them. This CDR3 reads CASGRGQRIQYF. The CDR3 region has the DNA TGTGCCAGCGGGCGAGGGCAACGCATTCAGTACTTC.